Reported below is one T cell receptor (beta chain). What antigen it recognizes has not been identified. No clone much larger than this one lies a single base away; base qualities are absent. The TCR beta CDR3 regions were amplified from RNA transcripts. The TCR CDR3 was subjected to a first round of RT-PCR using the HTBI primer set and the Qiagen OneStep RT-PCR kit. Libraries were constructed in a second round of multiplex PCR, after which size selection and purification were performed. Libraries were sequenced paired-end with 100 bp reads on an Illumina HiSeq2000. Per the original workflow: Raw data were processed with SOAPnuke, discarding reads with adapters, uncalled bases, mean Phred below 15, or no exact constant-primer or identifier match. COPE v1.2.5 was used to merge the high-quality paired reads, and each unique nucleotide sequence was defined as a clonotype. MiTCR v1.1 was used to align clonotypes to the IMGT TRBV, TRBD and TRBJ reference segments. The analysis included only V-J combinations with a frequency above 0.0001, which together covered around 99% of the repertoires. A TCS score was defined as the ratio of F50 (clonal expansion) to E x V (chaos), with BLOSUM62-based TCRdist applied between CDR3 peptides within each V-J. Welch's t-statistics and random forest reduced approximately 520 V-J features to about 12, which were used in a naive Bayes classifier (R e1071). TCRdb applied fastp at Q25 and MiXCR to the public reads, then kept only in-frame beta chains. Rows matching on CDR3 protein sequence are summarized as one entry with the most common DNA and genes. None of the V and J calls come from the authors' own analysis; TCRdb made them. Present in this sample are more than 300,000 distinct CDR3 sequences, about 18% of which were seen just once. In total, the top ten clones hold 40% of the sample.

The CDR3 measures 15 amino acids from cysteine to phenylalanine. This entry keeps only the CDR3 DNA: 45 bases, framed from base 1. V loses 6 bases of germline sequence and J loses 1 base, and the interval between the two ends is 12 bases. Reading the germline V gene gives CDR1 MNHNS and CDR2 SASEGT. This sample was taken from a study of T cells in Graves' hyperthyroidism and ophthalmopathy (dated by TCRdb to between 2019 and 2020). Some background on the complete study: Peripheral blood samples were taken at initial diagnosis, before any treatment was given. The 100 discovery patients were randomly split 7:3 into training and test sets. The paper describes TCR Vbeta CDR3 sequencing of 135 peripheral blood samples, made up of around 41 ophthalmopathy patients, 70 to 75 hyperthyroidism patients and about 17 progressor patients. Prospective prediction of ophthalmopathy was tested in an independent validation cohort consisting of roughly 19 hyperthyroidism patients and over 15 patients who later progressed to ophthalmopathy. Thyroid tissue and blood T-cell repertoires from about 6 Graves' hyperthyroidism patients were also compared in the study. A discovery cohort of about a hundred patients, 43 with Graves' ophthalmopathy and over 55 with stable Graves' hyperthyroidism, was used to find distinguishing TCR V-J signatures. Once sampling was done, hyperthyroidism patients were given methimazole at a starting dose of 30 mg daily, whereas ophthalmopathy patients were given high-dose intravenous methylprednisolone.

Moderately to severely active disease, a Clinical Activity Score of at least 3, a NOSPECS grade of at least 4, and a duration under 3 months were present in ophthalmopathy patients. Patients with uncontrolled infections, other autoimmune diseases, pregnancy or lactation were excluded. Clinical symptoms, serum thyroxine and TRAb, thyroid ultrasound, and orbital computed tomography formed the basis for the diagnoses. Ficoll-Paque density gradient centrifugation was used to isolate PBMCs from 9.5 to 10 ml of fresh peripheral blood. Total RNA was extracted with Trizol reagent, and quality was checked on an Agilent 2100 Bioanalyzer. Beyond this particular receptor, the publication reports: No statistical method was used to fix the sample size in advance, and group allocation was not hidden from the investigators. Most expanded thyroid clonotypes (frequency above 0.001) were also found in blood, which suggests that blood repertoires may mirror thyroid immune responses. A model built on a 13 V-J signature distinguished ophthalmopathy from stable hyperthyroidism, reaching about 88% sensitivity and around 81% specificity in cross-validation and 80%/75% in testing. In validation, the model predicted progression to ophthalmopathy with about 71% sensitivity and roughly 72% specificity, a median of around six months before onset.

The chain joins TRBV6-1 to TRBJ2-2, with no confidently assigned D gene. The sequence was obtained from a man between 18 and 29 years old with Graves' ophthalmopathy. The sample comprised blood. The DNA sequence is TGTGCCAGCAGGACCCCCAGAGGGAACACCGGGGAGCTGTTTTTT. It translates as CASRTPRGNTGELFF.